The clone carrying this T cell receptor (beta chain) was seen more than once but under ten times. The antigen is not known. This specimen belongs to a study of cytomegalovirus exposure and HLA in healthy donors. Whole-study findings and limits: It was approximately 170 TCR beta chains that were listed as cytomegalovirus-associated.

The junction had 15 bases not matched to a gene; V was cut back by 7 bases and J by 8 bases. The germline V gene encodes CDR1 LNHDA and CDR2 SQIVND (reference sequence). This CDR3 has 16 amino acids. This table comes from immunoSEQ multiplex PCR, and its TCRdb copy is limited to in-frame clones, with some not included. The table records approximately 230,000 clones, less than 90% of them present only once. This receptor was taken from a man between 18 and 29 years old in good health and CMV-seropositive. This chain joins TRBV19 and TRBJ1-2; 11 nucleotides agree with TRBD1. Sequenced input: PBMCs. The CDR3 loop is CASTFRTGGAGDGYTF. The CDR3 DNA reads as TGTGCCAGTACCTTCCGGACAGGGGGCGCCGGTGACGGCTACACCTTC.